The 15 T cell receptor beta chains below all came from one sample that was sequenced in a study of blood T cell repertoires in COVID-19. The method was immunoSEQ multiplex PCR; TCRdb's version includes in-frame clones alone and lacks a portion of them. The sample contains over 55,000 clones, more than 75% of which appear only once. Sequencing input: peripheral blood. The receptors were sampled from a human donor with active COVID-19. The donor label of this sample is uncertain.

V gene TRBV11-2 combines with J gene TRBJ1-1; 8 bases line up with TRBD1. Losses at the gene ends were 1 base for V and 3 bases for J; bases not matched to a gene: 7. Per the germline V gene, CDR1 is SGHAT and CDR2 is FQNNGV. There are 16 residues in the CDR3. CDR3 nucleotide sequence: TGTGCCAGCAGCTTAGGGACAGGGTTATGGGACACTGAAGCTTTCTTT. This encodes CASSLGTGLWDTEAFF. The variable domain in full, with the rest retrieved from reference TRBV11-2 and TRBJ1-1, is EAGVAQSPRYKIIEKRQSVAFWCNPISGHATLYWYQQILGQGPKLLIQFQNNGVVDDSQLPKDRFSAERLKGVDSTLKIQPAKLEDSAVYLCASSLGTGLWDTEAFFGQGTRLTVV.

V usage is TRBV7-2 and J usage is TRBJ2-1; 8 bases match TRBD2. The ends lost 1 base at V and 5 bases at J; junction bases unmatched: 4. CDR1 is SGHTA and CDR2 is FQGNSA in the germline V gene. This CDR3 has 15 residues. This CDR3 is CASSLGRGVHNEQFF. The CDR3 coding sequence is TGTGCCAGCAGCTTAGGGCGGGGGGTACACAATGAGCAGTTCTTC.

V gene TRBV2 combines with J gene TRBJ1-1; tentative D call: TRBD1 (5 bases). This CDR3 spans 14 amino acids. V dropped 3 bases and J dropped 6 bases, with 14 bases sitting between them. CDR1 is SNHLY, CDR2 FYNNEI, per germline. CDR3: CASSESVGAAEAFF. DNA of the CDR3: TGTGCCAGCAGTGAGTCGGTAGGGGCCGCTGAAGCTTTCTTT.

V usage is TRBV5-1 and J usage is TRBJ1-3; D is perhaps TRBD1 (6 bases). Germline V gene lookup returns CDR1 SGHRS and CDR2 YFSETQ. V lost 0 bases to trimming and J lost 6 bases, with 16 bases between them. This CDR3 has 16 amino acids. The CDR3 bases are TGCGCCAGCAGCTTGGCCGGGACCAGGGGCCTAAACACCATATATTTT. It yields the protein CASSLAGTRGLNTIYF.

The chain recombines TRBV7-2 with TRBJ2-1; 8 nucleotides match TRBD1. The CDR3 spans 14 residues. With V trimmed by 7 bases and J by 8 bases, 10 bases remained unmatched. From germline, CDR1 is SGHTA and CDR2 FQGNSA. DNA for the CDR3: TGTGCCAGCAACTCAGGGGGCGCATGGGATGAGCAGTTCTTC. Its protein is CASNSGGAWDEQFF.

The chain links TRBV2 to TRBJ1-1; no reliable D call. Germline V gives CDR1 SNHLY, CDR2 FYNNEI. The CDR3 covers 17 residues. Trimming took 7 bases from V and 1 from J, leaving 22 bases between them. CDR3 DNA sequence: TGTGCCAGCATACTAGGCTCTTTATTTGGCGCGAACACTGAAGCTTTCTTT. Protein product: CASILGSLFGANTEAFF.

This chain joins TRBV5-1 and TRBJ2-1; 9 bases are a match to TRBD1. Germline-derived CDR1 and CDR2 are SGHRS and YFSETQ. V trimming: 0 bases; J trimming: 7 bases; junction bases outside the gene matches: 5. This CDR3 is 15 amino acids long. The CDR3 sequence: CASSLEGTGSNEQFF. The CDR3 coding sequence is TGCGCCAGCAGCTTGGAGGGGACAGGGAGTAATGAGCAGTTCTTC. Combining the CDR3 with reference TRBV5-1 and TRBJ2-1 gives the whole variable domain KAGVTQTPRYLIKTRGQQVTLSCSPISGHRSVSWYQQTPGQGLQFLFEYFSETQRNKGNFPGRFSGRQFSNSRSEMNVSTLELGDSALYLCASSLEGTGSNEQFFGPGTRLTVL.

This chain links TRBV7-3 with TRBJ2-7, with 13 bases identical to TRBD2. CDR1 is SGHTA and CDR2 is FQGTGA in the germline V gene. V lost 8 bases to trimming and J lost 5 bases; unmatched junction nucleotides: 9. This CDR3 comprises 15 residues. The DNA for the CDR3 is TGTGCCAGCGCGACTAGCGGGGGGCCACCGAACGAGCAGTACTTC. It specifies CASATSGGPPNEQYF.

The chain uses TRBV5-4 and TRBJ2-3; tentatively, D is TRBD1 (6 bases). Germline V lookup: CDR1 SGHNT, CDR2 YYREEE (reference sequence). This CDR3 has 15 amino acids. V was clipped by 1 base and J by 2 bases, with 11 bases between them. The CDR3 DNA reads TGTGCCAGCAGCTTGTCGCCAGGGGACACAGATACGCAGTATTTT. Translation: CASSLSPGDTDTQYF.

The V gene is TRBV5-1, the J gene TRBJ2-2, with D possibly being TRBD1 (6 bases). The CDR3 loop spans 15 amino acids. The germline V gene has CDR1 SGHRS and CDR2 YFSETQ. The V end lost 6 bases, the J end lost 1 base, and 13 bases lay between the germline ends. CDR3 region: CASTHVQGNTGELFF. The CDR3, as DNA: TGCGCCAGCACCCACGTACAGGGGAACACCGGGGAGCTGTTTTTT.

CDR3 sequence: CASSDDRGGYNSPLHF. The CDR3 nucleotides are TGCGCCAGCAGCGATGACAGGGGGGGATATAATTCACCCCTCCACTTT. The chain has TRBV5-1 and TRBJ1-6; 9 bases match TRBD1. CDR3 size: 16 residues. Germline V gene sequence: CDR1 SGHRS, CDR2 YFSETQ. V was clipped by 4 bases and J by 4 bases; unmatched bases: 6.

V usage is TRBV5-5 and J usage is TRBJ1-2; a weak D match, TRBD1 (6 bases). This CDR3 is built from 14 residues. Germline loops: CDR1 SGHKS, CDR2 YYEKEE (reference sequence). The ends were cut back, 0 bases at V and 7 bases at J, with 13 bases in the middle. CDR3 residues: CASSLAAGESGYTF. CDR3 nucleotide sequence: TGTGCCAGCAGCTTGGCCGCAGGGGAGAGTGGCTACACCTTC.

CDR3 residues: CASGPSGTVINTGELFF. DNA of the CDR3: TGTGCTAGTGGTCCCTCCGGGACAGTAATAAACACCGGGGAGCTGTTTTTT. This chain connects TRBV12-5 to TRBJ2-2, with 7 bases fitting TRBD1. Germline CDR1 LGHNT, CDR2 FRNRAP. The CDR3 is 17 residues long. V lost 5 bases to trimming and J lost 2 bases; unmatched junction nucleotides: 11.

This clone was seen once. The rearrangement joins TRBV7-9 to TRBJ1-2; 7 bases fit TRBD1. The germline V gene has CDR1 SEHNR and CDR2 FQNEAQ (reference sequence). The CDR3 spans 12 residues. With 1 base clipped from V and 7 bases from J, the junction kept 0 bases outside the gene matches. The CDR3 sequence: CASSLEGAGYTF. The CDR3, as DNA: TGTGCCAGCAGCTTAGAGGGGGCTGGCTACACCTTC.

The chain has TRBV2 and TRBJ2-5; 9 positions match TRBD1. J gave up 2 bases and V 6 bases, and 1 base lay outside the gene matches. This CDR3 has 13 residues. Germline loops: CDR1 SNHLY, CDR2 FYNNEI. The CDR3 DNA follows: TGTGCCAGCAGGGGGACAGGGCAAGAGACCCAGTACTTC. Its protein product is CASRGTGQETQYF.